This TCR beta chain was observed in a study of T cell responses to AZD1222 COVID-19 vaccine. Study-wide background: Second doses that came at about 4 or about 12 weeks were put together.

Profiling relied on immunoSEQ multiplex PCR, and the TCRdb table lists in-frame clones only, not all of them. Here the sample spans roughly 150,000 clones, approximately 88% being singletons. The CDR3 is 12 residues long. V usage is TRBV21-1 and J usage is TRBJ2-1; the D call in the table, TRBD2, was not verified against the DNA. TRBV21-1 is a listed pseudogene. The sample consisted of peripheral blood, taken on day 0 of AZD1222 vaccination. This receptor was identified in an adult in good health. DNA for the CDR3: TGTGCCAGCAGTACCAGAGGTTGTGAGCAGTTCTTC. Its protein is CASSTRGCEQFF.